A selection of T cell receptor beta chains follows, all from one sample in a study of cytomegalovirus exposure and HLA in healthy donors. Profiled with immunoSEQ multiplex PCR; TCRdb holds only in-frame clones, not every one. The data contain about 200,000 clones, 75% to 85% of them singletons. Sequenced sample: PBMCs. The receptors shown here come from a woman aged 30 to 39 in good health and CMV-seropositive. CDR3s include the opening cysteine and the closing phenylalanine or tryptophan. A D gene is named only where the DNA matches it firmly. Clone size is not always given. Where it is, it says once, few, many or a class for expanded clones.

v_call	clone_size	d_call	j_call	cdr3_nt	cdr3_aa
TRBV6-9	NA	NA	TRBJ2-5	TGTGCCAGCAGCCTTAAACGGGGGAGTCGGGAGACCCAGTACTTC	CASSLKRGSRETQYF
TRBV6-1	few	NA	TRBJ2-3	TGTGCCAGCAGTGAGAATAGCGGTAGGAGCACAGATACGCAGTATTTT	CASSENSGRSTDTQYF
TRBV5-6	NA	TRBD1	TRBJ1-5	TGTGCCAGCAGCTTGCAGGGGGGCAAAAAACAGCCCCAGCATTTT	CASSLQGGKKQPQHF
TRBV28	NA	NA	TRBJ1-3	TGTGCCAGCCGGACAGCCTCTGGAAACACCATATATTTT	CASRTASGNTIYF
TRBV27	once	TRBD2	TRBJ2-1	TGTGCCAGCAGGGAGATGGGACTAGGAAATTACAATGAGCAGTTCTTC	CASREMGLGNYNEQFF
TRBV19	once	TRBD1	TRBJ2-7	TGTGCCAGTAGTATAGCAGGCCTTCCGGGACAGGGCCCGCGATACGAGCAGTACTTC	CASSIAGLPGQGPRYEQYF
TRBV29-1	NA	NA	TRBJ2-1	TGCAGCGTTGTTCAGTGGCTGGCGACGAAACTAGACTACAATGAGCAGTTCTTC	CSVVQWLATKLDYNEQFF
TRBV7-2	once	TRBD1	TRBJ1-2	TGTGCCAGCAGCTTGTTTTCCCAGGGGGCGGGTCAAGGTGGCTACACCTTC	CASSLFSQGAGQGGYTF
TRBV5-1	NA	TRBD2	TRBJ2-3	TGCGCCAGCACCAGCGGGAGCGATACGCAGTATTTT	CASTSGSDTQYF
TRBV15	NA	NA	TRBJ1-3	TGTGCCGTTAGGAAGGCGACGGAGCTCTCTGGAAACACCATATATTTT	CAVRKATELSGNTIYF
TRBV28	NA	NA	TRBJ2-5	TGTGCCAGCCGGGGGACCTTGCGGCGGGAGACCCAGTACTTC	CASRGTLRRETQYF
TRBV6-1	NA	TRBD2	TRBJ2-1	TGTGCCAGCAGTGTACGGGATCTAGCGGGGTACAATGAGCAGTTCTTC	CASSVRDLAGYNEQFF
TRBV7-9	NA	NA	TRBJ1-1	TGTGCCAGCAGCCCTAAAGGGCACAGGGCTGCAGCTGAAGCTTTCTTT	CASSPKGHRAAAEAFF
TRBV4-2	NA	NA	TRBJ2-1	TGTGCCAGCAGCCAAGTTAGGACTACCGGATTCAGCTCCTACAATGAGCAGTTCTTC	CASSQVRTTGFSSYNEQFF
TRBV27	NA	NA	TRBJ2-1	TGTGCCAGCAGTTTATTACGGCAGGGCGATGAGCAGTTCTTC	CASSLLRQGDEQFF
TRBV5-1	NA	NA	TRBJ2-1	TGCGCCAGCAGCACACGGACGGGTGGTAGGGGCAATGAGCAGTTCTTC	CASSTRTGGRGNEQFF
TRBV4-1	NA	NA	TRBJ1-1	TGCGCCAGCAGCCATCCCGGGTCTACGACTGAAGCTTTCTTT	CASSHPGSTTEAFF
TRBV7-9	NA	NA	TRBJ1-3	TGTGCCAGCAGCTCCGCTGGAAACACCATATATTTT	CASSSAGNTIYF
TRBV2	NA	TRBD2	TRBJ2-1	TGTGCCAGCAGTGGGGGTCTAGCGGTCAATGAGCAGTTCTTC	CASSGGLAVNEQFF
TRBV7-2	NA	NA	TRBJ2-1	TGTGCCAGCAGCTTCACCGGGGGGCCCTACAATGAGCAGTTCTTC	CASSFTGGPYNEQFF
TRBV5-4	few	TRBD1	TRBJ1-2	TGTGCCACCTCAGGGGACAGGGCTAGGGGCTACACCTTC	CATSGDRARGYTF
TRBV28	NA	NA	TRBJ2-7	TGTGCCAGCAGCAACTCTCGGAGGATCTACGAGCAGTACTTC	CASSNSRRIYEQYF
TRBV25-1	few	NA	TRBJ1-2	TGTGCCAGCAAATCCGGGTCGGCTGGCTACACCTTC	CASKSGSAGYTF
TRBV6-9	NA	NA	TRBJ2-7	TGTGCCAGCAGTTATGGGGGGGCGCGATCTTACGAGCAGTACTTC	CASSYGGARSYEQYF
TRBV4-1	NA	NA	TRBJ1-4	TGCGCCAGCAGCCAAGTTCGAGCCGCCTCAAGTTCCTCGGGGGGTAAACTGTTTTTT	CASSQVRAASSSSGGKLFF
TRBV5-1	NA	NA	TRBJ2-5	TGCGCCAGCAGCTTGAGCGGGGAGACCCAGTACTTC	CASSLSGETQYF
TRBV15	NA	NA	TRBJ1-5	TGTGCCACCAGCAGAGGCCCGGGAGAACAGCCCCAGCATTTT	CATSRGPGEQPQHF
TRBV6-1	NA	TRBD1	TRBJ1-5	TGTGCCAGCAGTGAATTTGGGACAGGGGTCCTCCAGCCCCAGCATTTT	CASSEFGTGVLQPQHF
TRBV4-2	NA	TRBD1	TRBJ2-6	TGTGCCAGCAGCTCCGAAGGAAGGGGGCCTTTATCCAACGTCCTGACTTTC	CASSSEGRGPLSNVLTF
TRBV6-5	NA	NA	TRBJ2-1	TGTGCCAGCACGGGCGGGATATACAATGAGCAGTTCTTC	CASTGGIYNEQFF
TRBV20-1	few	NA	TRBJ2-5	TGCAGTGAACAGGGCCGAGAGACCCAGTACTTC	CSEQGRETQYF
TRBV29-1	NA	NA	TRBJ1-1	TGCAGCGTTGAAGATGCGGATATGAACACTGAAGCTTTCTTT	CSVEDADMNTEAFF